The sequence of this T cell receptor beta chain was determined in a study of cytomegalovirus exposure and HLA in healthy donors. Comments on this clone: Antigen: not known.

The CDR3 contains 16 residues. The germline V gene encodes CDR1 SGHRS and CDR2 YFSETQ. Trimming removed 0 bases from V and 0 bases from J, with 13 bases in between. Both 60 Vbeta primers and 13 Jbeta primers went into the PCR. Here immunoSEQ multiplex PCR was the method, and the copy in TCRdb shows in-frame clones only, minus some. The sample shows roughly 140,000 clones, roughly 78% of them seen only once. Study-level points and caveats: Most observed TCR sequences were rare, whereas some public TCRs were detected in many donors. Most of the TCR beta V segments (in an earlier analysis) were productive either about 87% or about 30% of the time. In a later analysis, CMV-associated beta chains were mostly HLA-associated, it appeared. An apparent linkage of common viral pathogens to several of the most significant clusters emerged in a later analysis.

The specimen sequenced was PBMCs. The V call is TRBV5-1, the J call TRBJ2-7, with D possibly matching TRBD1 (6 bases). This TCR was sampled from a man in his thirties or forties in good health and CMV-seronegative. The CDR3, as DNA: TGCGCCAGCAGCTTGGCCCTGGACAGCCGCTCCTACGAGCAGTACTTC. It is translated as CASSLALDSRSYEQYF.